This entry describes one T cell receptor (beta chain). This clonotype is labeled medium-sized (0.01 to 0.1%). Its specific antigen is unknown. The input lacks base qualities; no much larger clone sits a single base away. Receptor libraries were prepared by 5' RACE. The sequencing machine was an Illumina HiSeq 2000. The public reads were reprocessed in TCRdb via fastp at Q25 and MiXCR, keeping in-frame beta chains. All rows with the same CDR3 protein become a single entry with the most common DNA and genes. This sample gives about 270 distinct CDR3 sequences in total; 6.4% of them show up just once. The biggest ten clones account for approximately 86% of the sample. The data stem from a study (dated by TCRdb to about 2016). Looking at the study overall: The origins of HIV persistence were investigated in individuals who naturally controlled HIV infection.

The CDR3 starts with the cysteine, ends with the phenylalanine, and has 12 residues. The read is trimmed to its CDR3 DNA, 36 bases read in frame from base 1. CDR1 and CDR2, per the germline V gene, are SGHTA and FQGNSA. At the junction V is shortened by 5 bases and J by 4 bases, with 8 bases in between. The sequence derives from a female donor with HIV. Material: effector memory T cells from blood PBMCs. The cell subset or site label, as the study defines it: effector memory CD4+ T cells. This chain is built from TRBV7-2 and TRBJ1-2, with the D segment identity uncertain. The bases read TGTGCCAGCAGCCCTGGAATCTATGGCTACACCTTC. Its translation reads: CASSPGIYGYTF.